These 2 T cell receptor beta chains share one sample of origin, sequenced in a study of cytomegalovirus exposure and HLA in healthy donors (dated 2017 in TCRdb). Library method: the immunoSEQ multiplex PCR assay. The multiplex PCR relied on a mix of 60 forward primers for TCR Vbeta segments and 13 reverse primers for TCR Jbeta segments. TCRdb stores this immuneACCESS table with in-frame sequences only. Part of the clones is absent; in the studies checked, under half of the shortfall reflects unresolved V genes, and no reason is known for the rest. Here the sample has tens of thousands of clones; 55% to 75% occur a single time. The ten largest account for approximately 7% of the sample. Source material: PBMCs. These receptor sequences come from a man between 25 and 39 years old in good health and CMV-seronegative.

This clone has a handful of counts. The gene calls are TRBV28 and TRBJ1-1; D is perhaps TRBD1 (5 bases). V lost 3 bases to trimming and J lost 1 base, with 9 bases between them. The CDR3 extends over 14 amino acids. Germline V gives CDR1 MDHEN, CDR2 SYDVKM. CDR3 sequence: CASSFGATNTEAFF. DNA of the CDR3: TGTGCCAGCAGTTTTGGGGCCACGAACACTGAAGCTTTCTTT.

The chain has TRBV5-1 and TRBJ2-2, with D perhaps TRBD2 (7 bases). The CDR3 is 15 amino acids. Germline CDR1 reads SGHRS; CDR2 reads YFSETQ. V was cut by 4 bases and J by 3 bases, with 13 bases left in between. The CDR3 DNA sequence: TGCGCCAGCAGCCGCCGGGGGGCATACACCGGGGAGCTGTTTTTT. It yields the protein CASSRRGAYTGELFF.